The rows below give T cell receptor beta chains drawn from one sample of a study of T cells in Graves' hyperthyroidism and ophthalmopathy. TCRdb independently ran MiXCR on the multiplex PCR reads; one entry per CDR3 protein. The sample shows a few hundred thousand distinct CDR3 sequences, 46% of them seen only once. Sequencing was done on a sample of peripheral blood or thyroid tissue (not recorded which). Receptors were obtained from a woman younger than 35 with Graves' hyperthyroidism. Both conserved end residues are part of each CDR3. D genes are given only for firm matches. Size tells how often a clone was seen (once, few, many) or the class of an expanded clone, and some rows leave it out.

v_gene	abundance	d_gene	j_gene	CDR3aa	CDR3nt
TRBV7-2	-	-	TRBJ2-7	CASSSGWEQYF	TGTGCCAGCTCTAGTGGGTGGGAGCAGTACTTC
TRBV29-1	-	-	TRBJ1-4	CSVAQGTSVEKLFF	TGCAGCGTCGCGCAAGGGACCTCCGTTGAAAAACTGTTTTTT
TRBV12-3/TRBV12-4	many	-	TRBJ1-5	CASSLEGFNQPQHF	TGTGCCAGCAGTTTGGAGGGGTTCAATCAGCCCCAGCATTTT
TRBV9	many	-	TRBJ1-4	CASSVVRNEKLFF	TGTGCCAGCAGCGTAGTTCGTAATGAAAAACTGTTTTTT
TRBV19	-	-	TRBJ1-2	CASSLVTGHTANYGYTF	TGTGCCAGTAGTCTGGTGACAGGACACACAGCTAACTATGGCTACACCTTC
TRBV20-1	-	-	TRBJ2-7	CSARAFSDRGQYF	TGCAGTGCTAGGGCGTTCTCCGACCGGGGGCAGTACTTC
TRBV5-1	-	-	TRBJ1-2	CASSFGGRYGYTF	TGCGCCAGCAGCTTCGGGGGCCGGTATGGCTACACCTTC
TRBV20-1	-	-	TRBJ2-5	CSARVFGEGGTETQYF	TGCAGTGCTAGAGTTTTCGGTGAGGGCGGGACAGAGACCCAGTACTTC
TRBV20-1	many	-	TRBJ2-7	CSALTLAREDPYEQYF	TGCAGTGCTCTAACCTTAGCTCGGGAAGACCCCTACGAGCAGTACTTC
TRBV19	many	-	TRBJ1-4	CASSTGRGENEKLFF	TGTGCCAGTAGTACCGGACGGGGAGAAAATGAAAAACTGTTTTTT
TRBV6-1	many	TRBD1	TRBJ2-7	CASSELGQGYEQYF	TGTGCCAGCAGTGAACTGGGACAGGGTTACGAGCAGTACTTC
TRBV18	few	-	TRBJ1-1	CASSPLHSVMGAEAFF	TGTGCCAGCTCACCTCTTCATAGTGTGATGGGCGCTGAAGCTTTCTTT
TRBV12-3/TRBV12-4	-	-	TRBJ2-5	CASTPGSVLQETQYF	TGTGCCAGCACCCCCGGTAGCGTTCTCCAAGAGACCCAGTACTTC
TRBV2	-	TRBD2	TRBJ2-7	CALETSGNYKQYF	TGTGCCTTGGAGACTAGCGGGAACTACAAGCAGTACTTC
TRBV20-1	-	-	TRBJ1-1	CSARGFGDAEAFF	TGCAGTGCTAGAGGTTTCGGGGATGCTGAAGCTTTCTTT
TRBV20-1	-	-	TRBJ2-5	CSAEFGDETQYF	TGCAGTGCTGAATTCGGGGATGAGACCCAGTACTTC
TRBV7-9	-	TRBD2	TRBJ2-5	CASFGGVAGVGETQYF	TGTGCCAGCTTCGGCGGGGTAGCGGGAGTGGGGGAGACCCAGTACTTC
TRBV2	-	TRBD2	TRBJ2-5	CASSEASGARETQYF	TGTGCCAGCAGTGAAGCTAGCGGGGCTCGAGAGACCCAGTACTTC
TRBV5-6	-	-	TRBJ1-1	CASASKGDTEAFF	TGTGCCAGTGCTAGTAAGGGGGACACTGAAGCTTTCTTT
TRBV6-5	-	TRBD2	TRBJ2-5	CASSYPGGMPFETQYF	TGTGCCAGCAGTTACCCGGGAGGTATGCCCTTCGAGACCCAGTACTTC
TRBV5-1	many	TRBD1	TRBJ1-2	CASTVDRDNYGYTF	TGCGCCAGCACCGTGGACAGGGACAACTATGGCTACACCTTC
TRBV24-1	many	-	TRBJ1-5	CATSEAPSTPQHF	TGTGCCACCAGTGAAGCACCCAGCACGCCCCAGCATTTT
TRBV5-6	-	-	TRBJ2-7	CASSFGGTLHEQYF	TGTGCCAGCAGCTTTGGGGGCACCCTGCACGAGCAGTACTTC
TRBV24-1	few	-	TRBJ2-5	CATEATGRGETQYF	TGTGCCACCGAGGCAACAGGGAGGGGAGAGACCCAGTACTTC
TRBV29-1	-	-	TRBJ2-1	CSVDSGGGRNEQFF	TGCAGCGTTGACTCCGGCGGCGGAAGGAATGAGCAGTTCTTC
TRBV24-1	-	-	TRBJ2-6	CATQDLSGANVLTF	TGTGCCACTCAGGACCTCTCTGGGGCCAACGTCCTGACTTTC
TRBV5-1	few	-	TRBJ2-5	CASSLAQGRETQYF	TGCGCCAGCAGCTTGGCGCAGGGAAGGGAGACCCAGTACTTC